The next 10 T cell receptor beta chains were all read from a single sample in a study of CD8+ T cells in alopecia areata. This sample's treatment: oral pan-JAK inhibitor, 5-10 mg twice daily. RNA, once extracted, was reverse transcribed into cDNA for use as the sequencing template. TCRdb keeps only in-frame clones here, not all; method: immunoSEQ multiplex PCR. This sample has about 200,000 clones, with more than 45% found just once. Source: CD4+ T cells sorted from blood, taken at week 24, from a patient treated with tofacitinib. The receptors come from a human donor with alopecia areata.

J is TRBJ1-5 and V is TRBV30; 11 nucleotides line up with TRBD1. V lost 5 bases to trimming and J lost 6 bases; unmatched junction nucleotides: 9. The V gene's germline CDR1 is GTSNPN and CDR2 SVGIG (reference sequence). The CDR3 is 15 amino acids. The CDR3 nucleotides are TGTGCCTGGCGTTCCGGGACAGGGGGTCTTCAGCCCCAGCATTTT. It yields the protein CAWRSGTGGLQPQHF.

The gene calls are TRBV30 and TRBJ2-2; no clear D gene. The CDR3 runs to 11 residues. Trimming cost V 4 bases and J 6 bases, with 6 bases left between them. From germline, CDR1 is GTSNPN and CDR2 SVGIG (reference sequence). The CDR3 region is CAWKDAGELFF. In DNA form, the CDR3 reads TGTGCCTGGAAGGACGCCGGGGAGCTGTTTTTT.

This clone has only one observation. The genes are TRBV27 and TRBJ1-2; D is unclear. The V end lost 4 bases, the J end lost 4 bases, and 13 bases lay between the germline ends. Germline CDR1 and CDR2: MNHEY and SMNVEV (reference sequence). This CDR3 region has 14 residues. For the CDR3, the DNA is TGTGCCAGCAGTTGGACGGAAGGAACCTATGGCTACACCTTC. It translates to CASSWTEGTYGYTF.

The gene calls are TRBV5-1 and TRBJ2-1; TRBD1 is a possible D gene (5 bases). CDR1 is SGHRS and CDR2 is YFSETQ in the germline V gene. This CDR3 is 14 amino acids long. V was clipped by 1 base and J by 3 bases, with 8 bases between them. CDR3 protein: CASSLLGLYNEQFF. The CDR3 coding sequence is TGCGCCAGCAGCTTGTTGGGGCTCTACAATGAGCAGTTCTTC.

This clone was counted a few times. The V and J genes are TRBV4-1 and TRBJ2-1, with 11 bases identical to TRBD2. The V and J ends lost 2 bases and 4 bases, in that order; junction bases with no gene match: 4. CDR1 MGHRA and CDR2 YSYEKL come from the germline V gene. The CDR3 length is 16 residues. The DNA of the CDR3 is TGCGCCAGCAGCCAATTGACTAGCGGGAAGTACAATGAGCAGTTCTTC. Translating gives CASSQLTSGKYNEQFF.

The chain joins TRBV2 to TRBJ2-3; D remains unclear. CDR1 and CDR2 (germline): SNHLY, FYNNEI. Trimming removed 4 bases from V and 6 bases from J, with 8 bases in between. The CDR3 runs to 12 residues. CDR3 nucleotides: TGTGCCAGCAGTGTGGAGTCTGATACGCAGTATTTT. Protein sequence: CASSVESDTQYF.

V usage is TRBV5-1 and J usage is TRBJ1-2; 7 positions match TRBD1. The trim removed 0 bases at V and 8 bases at J, leaving 4 bases unmatched. Germline V CDR1 and CDR2: SGHRS, YFSETQ. The CDR3 is 13 residues long. In DNA form, the CDR3 reads TGCGCCAGCAGCTTGGAAGGGGGCGGCGGCTACACCTTC. This gives the protein CASSLEGGGGYTF.

The chain has TRBV5-6 and TRBJ2-3; D gene unclear. This CDR3 contains 13 residues. V shed 0 bases and J shed 5 bases, with 7 bases lying between them. Germline-derived CDR1 and CDR2 are SGHDT and YYEEEE. DNA of the CDR3: TGTGCCAGCAGCTTGGGGTGGGGAGATACGCAGTATTTT. Translated, it gives CASSLGWGDTQYF.

V is TRBV30 and J is TRBJ2-7; 7 bases match TRBD1. CDR3 length: 13 residues. V gave up 2 bases and J gave up 4 bases; unmatched junction bases: 5. Germline V gene lookup returns CDR1 GTSNPN and CDR2 SVGIG (reference sequence). CDR3 residues: CAWSPGGPYEQYF. Written as DNA, the CDR3 is TGTGCCTGGAGTCCAGGGGGACCGTACGAGCAGTACTTC.

The chain joins TRBV28 to TRBJ2-6; 9 bases line up with TRBD1. CDR1 is MDHEN, CDR2 SYDVKM, per germline. With 6 bases clipped from V and 0 bases from J, the junction kept 12 bases outside the gene matches. The CDR3 totals 19 residues. Here the CDR3 reads CASRGVEGQGISGANVLTF. CDR3 nucleotides: TGTGCCAGCAGGGGGGTAGAAGGACAGGGGATCTCTGGGGCCAACGTCCTGACTTTC.